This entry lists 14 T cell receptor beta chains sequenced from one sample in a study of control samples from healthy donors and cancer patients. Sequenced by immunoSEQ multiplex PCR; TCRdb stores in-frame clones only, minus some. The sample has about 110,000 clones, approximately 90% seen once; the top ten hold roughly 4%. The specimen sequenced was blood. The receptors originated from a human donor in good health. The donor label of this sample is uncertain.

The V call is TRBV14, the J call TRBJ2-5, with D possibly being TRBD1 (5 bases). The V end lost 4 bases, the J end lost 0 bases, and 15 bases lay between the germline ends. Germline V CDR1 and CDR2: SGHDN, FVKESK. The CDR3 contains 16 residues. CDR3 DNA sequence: TGTGCCAGCAGCCCAGGGTCCCTCCCGTACCAAGAGACCCAGTACTTC. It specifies CASSPGSLPYQETQYF.

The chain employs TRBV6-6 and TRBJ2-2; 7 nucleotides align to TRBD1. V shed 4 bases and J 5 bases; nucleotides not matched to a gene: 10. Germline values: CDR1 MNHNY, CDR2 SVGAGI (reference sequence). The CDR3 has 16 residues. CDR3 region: CASSSPMGQPTGELFF. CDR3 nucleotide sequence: TGTGCCAGCAGTTCCCCGATGGGACAGCCTACCGGGGAGCTGTTTTTT.

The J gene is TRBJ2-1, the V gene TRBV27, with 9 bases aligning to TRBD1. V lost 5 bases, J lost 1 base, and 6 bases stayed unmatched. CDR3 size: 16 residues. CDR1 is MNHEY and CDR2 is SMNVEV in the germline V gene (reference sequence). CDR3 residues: CASSPNRGQSYNEQFF. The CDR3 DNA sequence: TGTGCCAGCAGTCCGAACAGGGGGCAGTCCTACAATGAGCAGTTCTTC.

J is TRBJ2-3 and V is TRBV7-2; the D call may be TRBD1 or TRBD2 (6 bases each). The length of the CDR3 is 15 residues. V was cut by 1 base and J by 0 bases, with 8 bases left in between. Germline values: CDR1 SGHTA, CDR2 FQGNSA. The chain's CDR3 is CASSLVGGSTDTQYF. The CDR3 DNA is TGTGCCAGCAGCTTAGTAGGGGGGAGCACAGATACGCAGTATTTT. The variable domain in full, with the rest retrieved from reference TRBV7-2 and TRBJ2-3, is GAGVSQSPSNKVTEKGKDVELRCDPISGHTALYWYRQSLGQGLEFLIYFQGNSAPDKSGLPSDRFSAERTGGSVSTLTIQRTQQEDSAVYLCASSLVGGSTDTQYFGPGTRLTVL.

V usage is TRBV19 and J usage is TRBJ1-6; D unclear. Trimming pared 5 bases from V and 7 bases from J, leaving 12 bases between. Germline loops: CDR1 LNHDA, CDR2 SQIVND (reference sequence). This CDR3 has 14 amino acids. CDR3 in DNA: TGTGCCAGTAGTCAATACGAGGGAAATTCACCCCTCCACTTT. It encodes CASSQYEGNSPLHF. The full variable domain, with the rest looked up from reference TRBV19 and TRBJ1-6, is DGGITQSPKYLFRKEGQNVTLSCEQNLNHDAMYWYRQDPGQGLRLIYYSQIVNDFQKGDIAEGYSVSREKKESFPLTVTSAQKNPTAFYLCASSQYEGNSPLHFGNGTRLTVT.

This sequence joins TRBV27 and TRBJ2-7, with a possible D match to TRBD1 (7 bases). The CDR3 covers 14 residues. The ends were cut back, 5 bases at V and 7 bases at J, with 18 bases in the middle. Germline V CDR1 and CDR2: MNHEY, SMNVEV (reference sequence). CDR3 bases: TGTGCCAGCAGTCCTCGGACAGGTGGGAGGGAGCAGTACTTC. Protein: CASSPRTGGREQYF.

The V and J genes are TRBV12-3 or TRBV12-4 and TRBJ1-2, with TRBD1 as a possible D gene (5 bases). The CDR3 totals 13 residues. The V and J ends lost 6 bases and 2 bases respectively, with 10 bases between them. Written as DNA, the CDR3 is TGTGCCAGCAGCCGAGACAGAAACTATGGCTACACCTTC. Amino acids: CASSRDRNYGYTF.

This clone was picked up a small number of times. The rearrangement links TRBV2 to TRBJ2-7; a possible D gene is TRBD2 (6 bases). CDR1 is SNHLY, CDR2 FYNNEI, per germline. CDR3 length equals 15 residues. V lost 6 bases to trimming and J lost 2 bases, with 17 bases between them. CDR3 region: CASRGERDLTYEQYF. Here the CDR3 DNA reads TGTGCCAGCAGGGGGGAACGGGACTTGACCTACGAGCAGTACTTC.

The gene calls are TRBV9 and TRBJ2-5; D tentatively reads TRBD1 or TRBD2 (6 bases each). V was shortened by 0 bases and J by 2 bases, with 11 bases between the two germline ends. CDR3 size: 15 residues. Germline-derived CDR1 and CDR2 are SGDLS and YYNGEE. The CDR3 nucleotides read TGTGCCAGCAGCGTAGGGGGGGCGCGGCAAGAGACCCAGTACTTC. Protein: CASSVGGARQETQYF.

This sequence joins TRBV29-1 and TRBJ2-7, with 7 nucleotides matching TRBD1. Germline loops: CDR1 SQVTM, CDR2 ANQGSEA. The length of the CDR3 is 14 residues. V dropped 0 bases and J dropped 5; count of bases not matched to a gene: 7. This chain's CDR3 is CSVEEGGLGDEQYF. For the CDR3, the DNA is TGCAGCGTTGAAGAAGGGGGCCTCGGGGACGAGCAGTACTTC.

The CDR3 DNA sequence: TGTGCCATCAGTGAATCCCCCCCGGGACTAGCGGGGGTCTACAATGAGCAGTTCTTC. This encodes CAISESPPGLAGVYNEQFF. The genes are TRBV10-3 and TRBJ2-1; the match to TRBD2 covers 14 bases. The V gene end was trimmed by 3 bases and the J gene end by 3 bases; junction bases not matched to a gene: 10. This CDR3 has 19 amino acids. Germline V lookup: CDR1 ENHRY, CDR2 SYGVKD.

The CDR3: CASQGQGVGEQYF. The CDR3 nucleotides read TGTGCCAGCCAAGGACAGGGGGTAGGTGAGCAGTACTTC. The chain employs TRBV6-5 and TRBJ2-7, with 10 bases aligning to TRBD1. The trim removed 8 bases at V and 7 bases at J, leaving 8 bases unmatched. This CDR3 spans 13 amino acids. CDR1 MNHEY and CDR2 SVGAGI come from the germline V gene.

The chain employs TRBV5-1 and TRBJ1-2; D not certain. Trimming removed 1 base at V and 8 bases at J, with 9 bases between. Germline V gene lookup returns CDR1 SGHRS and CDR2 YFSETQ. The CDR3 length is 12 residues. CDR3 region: CASSLTGNGYTF. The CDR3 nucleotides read TGCGCCAGCAGCTTGACGGGGAACGGCTACACCTTC.

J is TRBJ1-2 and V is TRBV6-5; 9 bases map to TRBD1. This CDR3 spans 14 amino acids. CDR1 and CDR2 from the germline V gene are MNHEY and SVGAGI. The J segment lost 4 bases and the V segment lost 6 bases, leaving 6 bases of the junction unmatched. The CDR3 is CASSRGTGPYGYTF. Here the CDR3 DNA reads TGTGCCAGCAGCCGAGGGACAGGGCCCTATGGCTACACCTTC.